These T cell receptor beta chains were read from a single sample in a study of CD8 T cells in ankylosing spondylitis. Each CDR3 protein is one row after TCRdb ran MiXCR on the 5' RACE reads. The sample has 45,000 to 60,000 distinct CDR3 sequences; around 7.4% are singletons. Input material: blood, either unsorted or a sorted T cell fraction (not recorded which). The origin of the receptors is a female donor with ankylosing spondylitis or in good health (not recorded which). Both conserved end residues are part of each CDR3. A D gene is named only where the DNA matches it firmly. A row's size may be missing; if present it is once, few, many or a size class.

V gene,clone size,D gene,J gene,CDR3 protein,CDR3 DNA
TRBV28,-,-,TRBJ1-1,CASSSSLSTEAFF,TGTGCCAGCAGTTCGTCACTGAGCACTGAAGCTTTCTTT
TRBV5-1,-,TRBD2,TRBJ2-3,CASSWGLAGALSDPQYF,TGCGCCAGCAGCTGGGGACTAGCGGGGGCACTGAGCGATCCGCAGTATTTT
TRBV20-1,many,TRBD1,TRBJ1-4,CSVNTGGGEKLFF,TGCAGTGTCAATACAGGGGGAGGGGAAAAACTGTTTTTT
TRBV3-1,-,TRBD2,TRBJ2-2,CASSQTSGGELFF,TGTGCCAGCAGCCAAACTAGCGGAGGGGAGCTGTTTTTT
TRBV5-1,many,-,TRBJ2-1,CASSLGGGAFYNEQFF,TGCGCCAGCAGCTTGGGTGGGGGGGCCTTCTACAATGAGCAGTTCTTC
TRBV6-1,many,TRBD2,TRBJ2-2,CASSEGFWTSGRNTGELFF,TGTGCCAGCAGTGAAGGATTTTGGACTAGCGGGAGGAACACCGGGGAGCTGTTTTTT
TRBV4-3,many,TRBD2,TRBJ2-7,CASSQDRGTSGGNEQYF,TGCGCCAGCAGCCAAGATCGGGGGACTAGCGGCGGAAACGAGCAGTACTTC
TRBV2,many,-,TRBJ1-4,CAGFRDEKLFF,TGTGCCGGCTTCAGGGACGAAAAACTGTTTTTT
TRBV11-2,many,TRBD2,TRBJ2-1,CASSPWTSGQGEQFF,TGTGCCAGCAGCCCCTGGACTAGCGGGCAGGGTGAGCAGTTCTTC
TRBV29-1,-,TRBD1,TRBJ1-2,CSVGDRGLYTF,TGCAGCGTGGGGGACAGGGGGCTCTACACCTTC
TRBV4-2,many,-,TRBJ1-2,CASSQESRLGGTNYGYTF,TGTGCCAGCAGCCAAGAGTCAAGACTAGGGGGGACAAACTATGGCTACACCTTC
TRBV29-1,few,-,TRBJ1-1,CSVHLRATGTEAFF,TGCAGTGTACACCTTAGGGCCACGGGCACTGAAGCTTTCTTT
TRBV2,many,-,TRBJ1-5,CASSEAYNQPQHF,TGTGCCAGCAGTGAAGCTTACAATCAGCCCCAGCATTTT
TRBV29-1,many,-,TRBJ1-2,CSVDEQGVGGYTF,TGCAGCGTTGATGAACAGGGTGTAGGCGGCTACACCTTC
TRBV5-1,many,-,TRBJ2-6,CASSLGATGANVLTF,TGCGCCAGCAGCTTGGGGGCAACTGGGGCCAACGTCCTGACTTTC